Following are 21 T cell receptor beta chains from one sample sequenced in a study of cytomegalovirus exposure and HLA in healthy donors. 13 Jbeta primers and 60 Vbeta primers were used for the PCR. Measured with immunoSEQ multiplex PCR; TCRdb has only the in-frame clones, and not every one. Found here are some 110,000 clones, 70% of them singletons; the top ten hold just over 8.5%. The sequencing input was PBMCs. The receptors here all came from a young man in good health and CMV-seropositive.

In nucleotides, the CDR3 is TGCGCCAGCAGTCAATCGAGGCAGGGCTCTGGAAACACCATATATTTT. Encoded protein: CASSQSRQGSGNTIYF. This chain connects TRBV23-1 to TRBJ1-3, with a weak D call TRBD1 (5 bases). TRBV23-1 is labeled an ORF, and its function is uncertain. The CDR3 runs to 16 residues. Trimming took off 0 bases at V and 0 bases at J, with 9 bases between the two ends.

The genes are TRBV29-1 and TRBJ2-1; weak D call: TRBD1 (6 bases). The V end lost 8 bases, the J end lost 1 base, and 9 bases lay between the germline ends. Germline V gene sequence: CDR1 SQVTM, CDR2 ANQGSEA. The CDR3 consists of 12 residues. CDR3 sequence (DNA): TGCAGCCCCAGGGGTTCCTACAATGAGCAGTTCTTC. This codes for CSPRGSYNEQFF.

This CDR3 reads CSVEGGQLYEQYV. The CDR3 DNA reads TGCAGCGTTGAAGGGGGGCAGCTATACGAGCAGTACGTC. The chain has TRBV29-1 and TRBJ2-7, with D possibly TRBD1 on 6 matching bases. Germline values: CDR1 SQVTM, CDR2 ANQGSEA. Trimming removed 1 base at V and 4 bases at J, with 11 bases between. This CDR3 has 13 amino acids.

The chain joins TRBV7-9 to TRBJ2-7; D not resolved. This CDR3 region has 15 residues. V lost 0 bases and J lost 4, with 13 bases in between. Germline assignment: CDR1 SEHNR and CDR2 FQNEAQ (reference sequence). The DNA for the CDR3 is TGTGCCAGCAGCTTAGCTGCCGGGTTGGTATACGAGCAGTACTTC. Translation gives CASSLAAGLVYEQYF.

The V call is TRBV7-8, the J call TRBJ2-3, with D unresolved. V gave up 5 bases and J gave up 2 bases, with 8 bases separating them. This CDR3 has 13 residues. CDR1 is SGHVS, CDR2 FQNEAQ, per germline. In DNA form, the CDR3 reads TGTGCCAGCAGCGCTACTTTCACAGATACGCAGTATTTT. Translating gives CASSATFTDTQYF.

The CDR3 nucleotides are TGTGCCAGCAGACTAGCGGGAGATACGCAGTATTTT. Translation: CASRLAGDTQYF. V and J are TRBV27 and TRBJ2-3; 9 positions agree with TRBD2. This CDR3 comprises 12 residues. Trimming took 6 bases from V and 5 from J; bases not matched to a gene: 0. Germline assignment: CDR1 MNHEY and CDR2 SMNVEV (reference sequence).

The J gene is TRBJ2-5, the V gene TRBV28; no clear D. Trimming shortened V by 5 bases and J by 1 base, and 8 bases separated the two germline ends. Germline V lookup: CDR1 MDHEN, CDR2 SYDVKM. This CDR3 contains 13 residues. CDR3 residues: CASSLGVQETQYF. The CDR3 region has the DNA TGTGCCAGCAGTCTTGGAGTCCAAGAGACCCAGTACTTC.

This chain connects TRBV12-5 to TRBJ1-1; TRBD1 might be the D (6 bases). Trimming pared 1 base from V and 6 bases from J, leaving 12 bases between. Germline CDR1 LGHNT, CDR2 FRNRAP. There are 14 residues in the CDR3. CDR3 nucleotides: TGTGCTAGTGGTTTGGCGATCAGGGGTCCTGAAGCTTTCTTT. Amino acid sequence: CASGLAIRGPEAFF.

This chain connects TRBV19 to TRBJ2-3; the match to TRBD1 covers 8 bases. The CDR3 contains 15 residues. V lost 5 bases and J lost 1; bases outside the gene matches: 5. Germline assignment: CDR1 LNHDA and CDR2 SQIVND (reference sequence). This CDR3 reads CASSAPGQGTDTQYF. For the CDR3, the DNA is TGTGCCAGTAGTGCGCCGGGACAGGGCACAGATACGCAGTATTTT.

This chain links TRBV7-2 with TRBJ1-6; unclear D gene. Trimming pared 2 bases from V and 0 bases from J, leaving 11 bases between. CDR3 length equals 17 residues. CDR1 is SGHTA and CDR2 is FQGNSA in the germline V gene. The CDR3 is CASSLFGMNSYNSPLHF. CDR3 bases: TGTGCCAGCAGCTTATTCGGGATGAACTCCTATAATTCACCCCTCCACTTT.

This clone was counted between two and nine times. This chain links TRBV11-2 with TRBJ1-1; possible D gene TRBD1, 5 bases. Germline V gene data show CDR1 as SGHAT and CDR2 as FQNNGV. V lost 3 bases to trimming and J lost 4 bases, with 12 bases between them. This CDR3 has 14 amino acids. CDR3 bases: TGTGCCAGCAGCTTGGGGCGGGAGGGCACTGAAGCTTTCTTT. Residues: CASSLGREGTEAFF.

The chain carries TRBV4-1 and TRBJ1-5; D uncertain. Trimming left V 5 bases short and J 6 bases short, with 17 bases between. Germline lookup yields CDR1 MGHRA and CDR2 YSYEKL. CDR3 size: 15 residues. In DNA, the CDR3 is TGCGCCAGCAGCTTCGAGCCTTCAAGAGGTCAGCCCCAGCATTTT. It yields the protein CASSFEPSRGQPQHF.

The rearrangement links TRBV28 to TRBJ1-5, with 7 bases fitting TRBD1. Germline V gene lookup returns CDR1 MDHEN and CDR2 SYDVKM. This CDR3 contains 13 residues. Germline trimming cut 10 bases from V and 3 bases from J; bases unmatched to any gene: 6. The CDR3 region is CAIRQGNNQPQHF. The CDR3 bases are TGTGCCATCCGACAGGGAAACAATCAGCCCCAGCATTTT. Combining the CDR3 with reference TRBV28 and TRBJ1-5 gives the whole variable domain DVKVTQSSRYLVKRTGEKVFLECVQDMDHENMFWYRQDPGLGLRLIYFSYDVKMKEKGDIPEGYSVSREKKERFSLILESASTNQTSMYLCAIRQGNNQPQHFGDGTRLSIL.

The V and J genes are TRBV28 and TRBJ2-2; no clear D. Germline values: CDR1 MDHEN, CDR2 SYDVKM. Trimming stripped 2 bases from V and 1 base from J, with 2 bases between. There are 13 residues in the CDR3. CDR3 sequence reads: CASSLQNTGELFF. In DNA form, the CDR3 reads TGTGCCAGCAGTTTACAGAACACCGGGGAGCTGTTTTTT.

The CDR3 sequence is CASIREYEQYF. Written as DNA, the CDR3 is TGTGCCAGCATACGGGAATACGAGCAGTACTTC. This rearrangement joins TRBV2 to TRBJ2-7, with D possibly being TRBD2 (5 bases). Germline CDR1 and CDR2: SNHLY and FYNNEI. This CDR3 is built from 11 residues. Trimming stripped 7 bases from V and 4 bases from J, with 8 bases between.

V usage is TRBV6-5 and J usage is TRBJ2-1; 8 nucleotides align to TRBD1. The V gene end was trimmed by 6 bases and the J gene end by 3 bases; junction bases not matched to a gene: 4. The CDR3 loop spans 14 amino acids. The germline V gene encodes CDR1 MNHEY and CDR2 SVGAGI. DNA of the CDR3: TGTGCCAGCAGCTTGGACAGGGTCTACAATGAGCAGTTCTTC. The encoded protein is CASSLDRVYNEQFF.

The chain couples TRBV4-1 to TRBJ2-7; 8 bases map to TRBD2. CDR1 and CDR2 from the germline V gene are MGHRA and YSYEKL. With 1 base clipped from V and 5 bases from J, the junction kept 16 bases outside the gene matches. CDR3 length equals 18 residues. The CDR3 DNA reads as TGCGCCAGCAGCCAAGTCCCCCAGTTGCGGGGGGAGGGGGACGAGCAGTACTTC. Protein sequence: CASSQVPQLRGEGDEQYF.

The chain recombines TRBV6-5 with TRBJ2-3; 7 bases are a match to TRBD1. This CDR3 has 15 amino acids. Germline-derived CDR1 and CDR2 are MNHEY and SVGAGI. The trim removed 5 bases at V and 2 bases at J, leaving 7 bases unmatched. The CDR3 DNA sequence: TGTGCCAGCAGTCAGACGACAGGGTACACAGATACGCAGTATTTT. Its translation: CASSQTTGYTDTQYF.

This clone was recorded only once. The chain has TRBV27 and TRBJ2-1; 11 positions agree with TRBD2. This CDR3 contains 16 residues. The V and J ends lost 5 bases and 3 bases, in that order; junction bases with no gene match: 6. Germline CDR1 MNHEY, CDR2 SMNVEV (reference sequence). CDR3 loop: CASSPGTSGVYNEQFF. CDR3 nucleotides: TGTGCCAGCAGTCCCGGGACTAGCGGCGTCTACAATGAGCAGTTCTTC.

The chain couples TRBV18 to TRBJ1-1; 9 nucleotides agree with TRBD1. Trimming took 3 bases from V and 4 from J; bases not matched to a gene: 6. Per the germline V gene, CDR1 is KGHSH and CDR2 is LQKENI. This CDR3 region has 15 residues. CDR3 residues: CASSPTGQGSTEAFF. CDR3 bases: TGTGCCAGCTCACCCACGGGACAGGGAAGCACTGAAGCTTTCTTT.

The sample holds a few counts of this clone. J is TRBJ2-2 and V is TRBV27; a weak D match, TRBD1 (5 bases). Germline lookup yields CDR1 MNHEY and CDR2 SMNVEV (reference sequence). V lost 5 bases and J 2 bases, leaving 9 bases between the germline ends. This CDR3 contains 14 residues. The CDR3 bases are TGTGCCAGCAGTCGGACACGAAACACCGGGGAGCTGTTTTTT. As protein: CASSRTRNTGELFF.